These 19 T cell receptor beta chains share one sample of origin, sequenced in a study of tumor and adjacent non-tumor tissue in lung cancer. A modified ARM-PCR protocol with three rounds of nested PCR amplified TCRbeta. TCRdb re-called the multiplex PCR reads with MiXCR, one entry per CDR3 protein. The sample holds approximately 140,000 distinct CDR3 sequences, around two thirds seen once. This sample's RNA came from whole unsorted tissue. What was sequenced was lung tumor tissue. Every receptor here comes from a man in his fifties or sixties with small cell lung cancer.

The chain joins TRBV20-1 to TRBJ1-4; a possible D gene is TRBD1 (5 bases). There are 13 residues in the CDR3. Trimming shortened V by 3 bases and J by 17 bases, and 22 bases separated the two germline ends. Germline V gene data show CDR1 as DFQATT and CDR2 as SNEGSKA (reference sequence). The CDR3 nucleotides read TGCAGTGCTAGTCGGGACGCAGCTCGGTTTTTTTTTTTT. Translated, it gives CSASRDAARFFFF.

A few counts support this clonotype. The CDR3 ends on some other residue instead of the conserved phenylalanine or tryptophan, so this is likely a read error. The chain combines TRBV4-2 with TRBJ2-7; D call uncertain. Germline V gene lookup returns CDR1 LGHNA and CDR2 YNFKEQ. V gave up 3 bases and J gave up 1 base, with 7 bases separating them. The CDR3 loop spans 13 amino acids. CDR3 DNA sequence: TGTGCCAGCAGCCAGGAACGGTCCTACGAGCAGTACCTC. It is translated as CASSQERSYEQYL.

This chain links TRBV7-9 with TRBJ2-6; D is unresolved. V lost 2 bases, J lost 0 bases, and 14 bases lay in between. The CDR3 loop spans 18 amino acids. The V gene's germline CDR1 is SEHNR and CDR2 FQNEAQ (reference sequence). CDR3 loop: CASSLTGSFSSGANVLTF. The DNA for the CDR3 is TGTGCCAGCAGCTTAACGGGCAGTTTTTCCTCTGGGGCCAACGTCCTGACTTTC.

The chain joins TRBV11-2 to TRBJ2-5; 9 positions match TRBD1. Losses at the gene ends were 3 bases for V and 4 bases for J; bases not matched to a gene: 6. The CDR3 covers 15 residues. Germline loops: CDR1 SGHAT, CDR2 FQNNGV. This CDR3 is CASSFDRGSRETQYF. In DNA, the CDR3 is TGTGCCAGCAGCTTTGACAGGGGGAGCAGAGAGACCCAGTACTTC. Filled out from reference TRBV11-2 and TRBJ2-5, the complete variable domain reads EAGVAQSPRYKIIEKRQSVAFWCNPISGHATLYWYQQILGQGPKLLIQFQNNGVVDDSQLPKDRFSAERLKGVDSTLKIQPAKLEDSAVYLCASSFDRGSRETQYFGPGTRLLVL.

The sample holds one count of this clonotype. At one of its ends the junction is not consistent with the germline gene, which may arise from a read error. The rearrangement uses TRBV10-2 and TRBJ2-2; D call uncertain. There are 15 residues in the CDR3. Germline V gene data show CDR1 as WSHSY and CDR2 as SAAADI. The CDR3 loop is CASSDYINYTGELFF. The CDR3 region has the DNA TGCGCCAGCAGTGACTACATAAACTACACTGGGGAGCTGTTTTTT.

With regard to this clonotype: A much larger clonotype is one base distant, so this may be a read error. The J gene is TRBJ1-4, the V gene TRBV6-5, with 10 positions matching TRBD1. The CDR3 is 17 amino acids. Per the germline V gene, CDR1 is MNHEY and CDR2 is SVGAGI. With V trimmed by 6 bases and J by 3 bases, 10 bases remained unmatched. As DNA, the CDR3 is TGTGCCAGCAGCCGGGACCCCGGGACAGGGGCTAATGAAAAACTGTTTTTT. It specifies CASSRDPGTGANEKLFF.

This clonotype appeared many times. The rearrangement uses TRBV6-5 and TRBJ1-3, with D maybe TRBD1 (6 bases). This CDR3 comprises 14 residues. The V gene lost 4 bases and the J gene lost 4 bases, with 11 bases spanning the gap. Germline V gene sequence: CDR1 MNHEY, CDR2 SVGAGI. CDR3 coding DNA: TGTGCCAGCAGTTTTACAGGGCTAGGAAACACCATATATTTT. Residues: CASSFTGLGNTIYF.

Regarding this clonotype: Mismatch with germline at one junction end may stem from a read error. The chain joins TRBV20-1 to TRBJ2-4; no firm D call. In germline, CDR1 is DFQATT, CDR2 SNEGSKA (reference sequence). CDR3 length: 15 residues. In nucleotides, the CDR3 is TGCAGTGCTAGAGTACGAACGGGCCCTAAAACCATTCAGTACTTC. Protein sequence: CSARVRTGPKTIQYF.

This clonotype was observed at least ten times. V and J are TRBV20-1 and TRBJ2-5, with 9 positions matching TRBD1. Germline V CDR1 and CDR2: DFQATT, SNEGSKA (reference sequence). This CDR3 is 14 amino acids long. J was trimmed by 5 bases and V by 4 bases; bases with no gene match: 8. In DNA, the CDR3 is TGCAGTGCTACCCGGACAGGGGTATCGGAGACCCAGTACTTC. Translation: CSATRTGVSETQYF.

This clonotype has only a few counts. CDR3 sequence: CASSFGRSGYTF. The CDR3 region has the DNA TGTGCCAGCAGTTTCGGTAGGAGTGGCTACACCTTC. This sequence joins TRBV12-3 or TRBV12-4 and TRBJ1-2; D gene uncertain. Trimming cost V 3 bases and J 7 bases, with 9 bases left between them. The CDR3 is 12 amino acids.

A remark on this clonotype: The junction departs from the called germline gene at one end, perhaps through a read error. The rearrangement links TRBV11-1 to TRBJ2-3, with 8 bases matching TRBD2. Germline CDR1 reads SGHAT; CDR2 reads FQDESV (reference sequence). The CDR3 consists of 13 residues. CDR3 bases: TGTACCAGTAGCTCTAGCGGGACAGATACGCAGTATTTT. Translated: CTSSSSGTDTQYF.

This clonotype was picked up many times. The CDR3 DNA is TGTGCCAGCAGTACGCCGGGACAGGGGTTCGATGAAAAACTGTTTTTT. The encoded protein is CASSTPGQGFDEKLFF. The rearrangement joins TRBV6-5 to TRBJ1-4; the match to TRBD1 covers 10 bases. V was clipped by 5 bases and J by 6 bases; unmatched bases: 9. This CDR3 has 16 amino acids. CDR1 and CDR2 (germline): MNHEY, SVGAGI.

This clonotype was observed a few times. This chain connects TRBV5-1 to TRBJ2-7; D is perhaps TRBD1 (6 bases). CDR1 and CDR2 (germline): SGHRS, YFSETQ. The CDR3 is 18 residues long. Trimming pared 0 bases from V and 0 bases from J, leaving 19 bases between. CDR3 residues: CASSLEVRGREHSYEQYV. The CDR3 nucleotides are TGCGCCAGCAGCTTGGAGGTCAGGGGTCGTGAGCACTCCTACGAGCAGTACGTC.

This clonotype appeared once. This clone may be a read error of a much larger clone one base away. CDR3 region: CASSQVGTKRDMQYF. CDR3 sequence (DNA): TGTGCCAGCAGCCAAGTTGGTACCAAGAGAGATATGCAGTATTTT. The V and J genes are TRBV4-2 and TRBJ2-3, with D hard to call. Germline CDR1 LGHNA, CDR2 YNFKEQ. This CDR3 spans 15 amino acids.

V usage is TRBV6-5 and J usage is TRBJ2-7; 9 positions match TRBD2. Germline V gives CDR1 MNHEY, CDR2 SVGAGI. V lost 4 bases, J lost 11 bases, and 15 bases stayed unmatched. This CDR3 region has 15 residues. The CDR3 region is CASSFSFSGSHTKYF. In DNA form, the CDR3 reads TGTGCCAGCAGTTTCTCGTTTAGCGGGAGTCATACAAAGTACTTC.

This clonotype appeared a few times. This chain joins TRBV6-1 and TRBJ1-2; TRBD1 aligns across 10 bases. V shed 5 bases and J 8 bases; nucleotides not matched to a gene: 8. The CDR3 has 14 amino acids. The V gene's germline CDR1 is MNHNS and CDR2 SASEGT. The CDR3 nucleotides are TGTGCCAGCAGTATTTCGGGACAGGGGAGCGGCTACACCTTC. Translation: CASSISGQGSGYTF.

The V and J genes are TRBV18 and TRBJ2-7, with 8 bases matching TRBD2. Germline V gene data show CDR1 as KGHSH and CDR2 as LQKENI. V was clipped by 0 bases and J by 5 bases; unmatched bases: 6. The CDR3 extends over 15 amino acids. CDR3 sequence reads: CASSPPSGSPHEQYF. The CDR3 nucleotides are TGTGCCAGCTCACCACCCAGCGGGAGTCCCCACGAGCAGTACTTC.

This clonotype was seen ten or more times. This chain connects TRBV20-1 to TRBJ2-1; 7 bases are a match to TRBD2. Germline CDR1 reads DFQATT; CDR2 reads SNEGSKA (reference sequence). V was pared by 0 bases and J by 1 base, with 6 bases of the junction left unmatched. The CDR3 is 16 amino acids. CDR3 sequence: CSARDGGSRSYNEQFF. The CDR3 bases are TGCAGTGCTAGAGACGGCGGGAGCCGGTCCTACAATGAGCAGTTCTTC.

With respect to this clonotype: This clone may be a read error of a much larger clone one base away. The rearrangement joins TRBV7-8 to TRBJ2-5, with TRBD1 matching 7 bases. This CDR3 spans 15 amino acids. Germline loops: CDR1 SGHVS, CDR2 FQNEAQ. Trimming removed 5 bases from V and 4 bases from J; junction bases left unmatched: 10. In DNA form, the CDR3 reads TGTGCCAGCAGCCCGACAGGGAACGAAGGAGAGACCCAGTACTTC. This sequence encodes CASSPTGNEGETQYF.